The clone carrying this T cell receptor beta chain was recorded once. Its antigen is not known. This entry belongs to a study of cytomegalovirus exposure and HLA in healthy donors. Study-level background: There were approximately 400 genotyped donors. Of these, roughly 86% fell in the genetic ancestry cluster associated with self-reported Caucasian donors. Study-wide results and caveats: Reports credit the classifier with highly specific, highly sensitive diagnosis of cytomegalovirus status. Most of the TCR beta V segments (in an earlier analysis) were productive either about 90% or about 30% of the time. The investigators catalogued some 160 TCR beta chains as cytomegalovirus-associated.

It was with 60 Vbeta and 13 Jbeta primers that the PCR ran. Here immunoSEQ multiplex PCR was the method, and the copy in TCRdb shows in-frame clones only, minus some. The profile shows under 200,000 clones, 60% to 75% of them singletons. This clonotype originated in a woman aged 45-59 years in good health and CMV-seropositive. Sequenced input: PBMCs.

The CDR3 coding sequence is TGTGCCAGCACGAGTGGGCAGTCCTATGGCTACACCTTC. Encoded protein: CASTSGQSYGYTF. The V call is TRBV6-6, the J call TRBJ1-2; D is uncertain. This CDR3 region has 13 residues. V shed 7 bases and J shed 4 bases, with 13 bases lying between them. CDR1 MNHNY and CDR2 SVGAGI come from the germline V gene (reference sequence).